Below are 16 T cell receptor beta chains sequenced from a single sample in a study of cytomegalovirus exposure and HLA in healthy donors. The PCR used 60 Vbeta and 13 Jbeta primers. Assay: immunoSEQ multiplex PCR; the TCRdb copy retains only in-frame clones and omits some. The repertoire consists of about 130,000 clones, with roughly four fifths occurring once and the leading ten covering roughly 1.8%. Sequencing input: PBMCs. The receptor source for this set is a woman between 50 and 59 years old in good health and CMV-seronegative.

The CDR3 bases are TGTGCCAGCAGCTTGGTCTTTGGTAGCGGGAGAGGTGGGGAGACCCAGTACTTC. It specifies CASSLVFGSGRGGETQYF. The rearrangement uses TRBV5-4 and TRBJ2-5; the match to TRBD2 covers 9 bases. V lost 0 bases to trimming and J lost 5 bases; unmatched junction nucleotides: 14. The CDR3 has 18 amino acids. CDR1 is SGHNT, CDR2 YYREEE, per germline (reference sequence).

The chain employs TRBV27 and TRBJ1-5; 9 bases are shared with TRBD1. Trimming took 8 bases from V and 1 from J; bases not matched to a gene: 18. The CDR3 has 19 residues. Germline values: CDR1 MNHEY, CDR2 SMNVEV (reference sequence). CDR3 coding DNA: TGTGCCAGCCCTAGGATCCGGGACAGGGTCATTAACAGCAATCAGCCCCAGCATTTT. Encoded protein: CASPRIRDRVINSNQPQHF.

The rearrangement links TRBV4-3 to TRBJ1-1; no reliable D call. The germline gives CDR1 LGHNA, CDR2 YSLEER. V lost 3 bases to trimming and J lost 0 bases, with 8 bases between them. This CDR3 contains 14 residues. The CDR3 nucleotides are TGCGCCAGCAGCCAGAGGGATCTGAACACTGAAGCTTTCTTT. This encodes CASSQRDLNTEAFF.

J is TRBJ2-7 and V is TRBV27; 7 bases line up with TRBD2. The CDR3 sequence is 13 residues long. Looked up from germline, CDR1 is MNHEY and CDR2 is SMNVEV (reference sequence). V trimming: 3 bases; J trimming: 12 bases; junction bases outside the gene matches: 11. The CDR3 region has the DNA TGTGCCAGCAGTTTCGGCCGGCTAGCGGAAAGGTACTTC. The encoded protein is CASSFGRLAERYF.

V gene TRBV6-5 combines with J gene TRBJ1-2; D is possibly TRBD1 (5 bases). V lost 2 bases and J lost 5, with 12 bases in between. Germline assignment: CDR1 MNHEY and CDR2 SVGAGI. The CDR3 runs 14 residues. The CDR3 reads CASSYAGDRYGYTF. CDR3 nucleotide sequence: TGTGCCAGCAGTTACGCGGGGGATCGGTATGGCTACACCTTC.

This chain connects TRBV7-9 to TRBJ2-7, with 9 bases matching TRBD2. The CDR3 has 17 residues. Per the germline V gene, CDR1 is SEHNR and CDR2 is FQNEAQ (reference sequence). The CDR3 coding sequence is TGTTCCAGCAGCATGACACCAGGGGGTAGCGGGAGCTACGAGCAGTACGTC. Translated: CSSSMTPGGSGSYEQYV.

The V gene is TRBV15, the J gene TRBJ1-2, with a weak D call TRBD1 (6 bases). The germline V gene encodes CDR1 LNHNV and CDR2 YYDKDF (reference sequence). Trimming pared 0 bases from V and 4 bases from J, leaving 15 bases between. CDR3 length equals 16 residues. The CDR3 here is CATSRDRGGGPYGYTF. CDR3 sequence (DNA): TGTGCCACCAGCAGAGACCGAGGGGGGGGCCCCTATGGCTACACCTTC.

The chain employs TRBV5-4 and TRBJ1-1; D is ambiguous. Trimming removed 0 bases from V and 1 base from J, with 7 bases in between. Germline V gene sequence: CDR1 SGHNT, CDR2 YYREEE (reference sequence). The CDR3 totals 14 residues. The chain's CDR3 is CASSLGFGNTEAFF. The DNA of the CDR3 is TGTGCCAGCAGCTTGGGGTTCGGGAACACTGAAGCTTTCTTT. Looking up the rest from reference TRBV5-4 and TRBJ1-1 gives the full variable domain: ETGVTQSPTHLIKTRGQQVTLRCSSQSGHNTVSWYQQALGQGPQFIFQYYREEENGRGNFPPRFSGLQFPNYSSELNVNALELDDSALYLCASSLGFGNTEAFFGQGTRLTVV.

This chain uses TRBV19 with TRBJ1-2; D is perhaps TRBD1 (6 bases). V was shortened by 6 bases and J by 0 bases, with 14 bases between the two germline ends. The CDR3 has 15 residues. CDR1 is LNHDA and CDR2 is SQIVND in the germline V gene (reference sequence). The CDR3 spells CASRETGLANYGYTF. CDR3 nucleotide sequence: TGTGCCAGTAGGGAAACAGGGTTGGCTAACTATGGCTACACCTTC.

Points on this clone: Sequence at one end of the junction differs from germline and may be a read error. The gene calls are TRBV7-9 and TRBJ2-1; 11 bases agree with TRBD1. The CDR3 extends over 12 amino acids. Germline V CDR1 and CDR2: SEHNR, FQNEAQ (reference sequence). CDR3 coding DNA: TGTGCCAGCAGCCAGGAAGGGACAGGGGGGCTCTTC. Translation gives CASSQEGTGGLF. Full variable domain (remainder filled in from reference TRBV7-9 and TRBJ2-1): DTGVSQNPRHKITKRGQNVTFRCDPISEHNRLYWYRQTLGQGPEFLTYFQNEAQLEKSRLLSDRFSAERPKGSFSTLEIQRTEQGDSAMYLCASSQEGTGGLFGPGTRLTVL.

This clone was recorded a few times. An end of the junction differs from the germline gene, which may be a read error. The J gene is TRBJ1-5, the V gene TRBV30; 10 bases agree with TRBD1. The length of the CDR3 is 15 residues. Per the germline V gene, CDR1 is GTSNPN and CDR2 is SVGIG (reference sequence). The CDR3 DNA reads TGTGCCTGGAGTTCGGGACAGGGGACTGATCAGCCCCAGAATTTT. Protein sequence: CAWSSGQGTDQPQNF.

This chain connects TRBV28 to TRBJ1-2; perhaps TRBD1 as D (5 bases). Trimming removed 7 bases at V and 7 bases at J, with 19 bases between. This CDR3 region has 14 residues. Germline values: CDR1 MDHEN, CDR2 SYDVKM. CDR3 bases: TGTGCCAGCACACTCCGCCTTGCGGGGGGTGGCTACACCTTC. It encodes CASTLRLAGGGYTF.

The V gene is TRBV7-3, the J gene TRBJ2-6; TRBD1 agrees at 8 bases. J gave up 1 base and V 5 bases, and 10 bases lay outside the gene matches. CDR1 and CDR2 (germline): SGHTA, FQGTGA. The CDR3 loop spans 18 amino acids. DNA for the CDR3: TGTGCCAGCAGCCTCCCGTCAGGGGGCGCATCTGGGGCCAACGTCCTGACTTTC. It codes for CASSLPSGGASGANVLTF. The complete variable domain, with remaining parts taken from reference TRBV7-3 and TRBJ2-6, reads GAGVSQTPSNKVTEKGKYVELRCDPISGHTALYWYRQSLGQGPEFLIYFQGTGAADDSGLPNDRFFAVRPEGSVSTLKIQRTERGDSAVYLCASSLPSGGASGANVLTFGAGSRLTVL.

The chain combines TRBV7-2 with TRBJ2-7, with a possible D match to TRBD2 (6 bases). This CDR3 is 17 amino acids long. V was cut by 0 bases and J by 2 bases, with 17 bases left in between. The germline V gene has CDR1 SGHTA and CDR2 FQGNSA. CDR3 sequence (DNA): TGTGCCAGCAGCTTAGCCCCGGGAGAGTATACTCCCTACGAGCAGTACTTC. Its protein product is CASSLAPGEYTPYEQYF.

V and J are TRBV5-8 and TRBJ1-3, with 10 nucleotides matching TRBD1. The CDR3 spans 19 residues. The germline gives CDR1 SGHTS, CDR2 YDEGEE. V trimming: 4 bases; J trimming: 0 bases; junction bases outside the gene matches: 13. Here the CDR3 reads CASSERQGAWSNSGNTIYF. The CDR3 DNA reads TGTGCCAGCAGCGAAAGACAGGGGGCCTGGTCGAACTCTGGAAACACCATATATTTT.

The V and J genes are TRBV5-8 and TRBJ1-1; D might be TRBD1 (5 bases). This CDR3 region has 14 residues. Germline-derived CDR1 and CDR2 are SGHTS and YDEGEE. Between the trimmed V and J ends, which lost 1 base and 4 bases, there was a span of 11 bases. CDR3 sequence: CASSLSTGGTEAFF. In nucleotides, the CDR3 is TGTGCCAGCAGCTTGAGCACAGGCGGCACTGAAGCTTTCTTT. Together with reference TRBV5-8 and TRBJ1-1, the CDR3 gives the full variable domain: EAGVTQSPTHLIKTRGQQATLRCSPISGHTSVYWYQQALGLGLQFLLWYDEGEERNRGNFPPRFSGRQFPNYSSELNVNALELEDSALYLCASSLSTGGTEAFFGQGTRLTVV.